This T cell receptor (beta chain) was retrieved from a study of siplizumab effects on memory and regulatory T cells. Findings of the study overall: Relative to controls at approximately 30%, mappable alloreactive CD4+ clones exhibited a mean Treg-derived proportion of under 75% with siplizumab. Tregs that proliferated in siplizumab cultures did not have their suppressive function confirmed.

The CDR3 length is 16 residues. V shed 4 bases, J shed 0 bases, and the junction held 7 bases outside the gene matches. Germline V CDR1 and CDR2: SGDLS, YYNGEE. With regard to this clone: Its specificity is unknown.

TCRdb's table, derived via immunoSEQ multiplex PCR, lists solely in-frame clones and lacks some. The data show around 100,000 clones, about 94% seen once. The sample was non-Treg CD4+ T cells sorted from blood. This chain uses TRBV9 with TRBJ2-1; 7 bases are shared with TRBD1. This TCR derives from a human donor in good health. In DNA form, the CDR3 reads TGTGCCAGCAGCCTCACACAGGGGTCCTCCTACAATGAGCAGTTCTTC. It translates to CASSLTQGSSYNEQFF.